The 9 T cell receptor beta chains presented below share a single source sample, sequenced in a study of T-cell memory formation after mild COVID-19 (dated by TCRdb to 2020 to 2023). The method behind the library was 5' RACE. TCRdb shows the sequencer as Illumina NovaSeq 6000. TCRdb applied fastp at Q25 and MiXCR to the public reads, then kept only in-frame beta chains. Rows are unified per CDR3 protein, each entry keeping the most common DNA and genes. The sample table holds around 340,000 distinct CDR3 sequences, of which more than 20% were seen once. The leading ten clones occupy approximately 12% of the sample. Sequences were obtained from PBMCs or a T cell subset sorted from them (not recorded which). These receptors all stem from an adult woman who had mild COVID-19 (a few samples of this study predate the infection). The sample titles of this study are shuffled in the database, so cell type and time point are left out; the donor was told from shared clones.

This clonotype was found a few times. The rearrangement joins TRBV13 to TRBJ1-5, with a possible D match to TRBD1 (5 bases). Trimming took off 6 bases at V and 6 bases at J, with 15 bases between the two ends. Germline CDR1 PRHDT, CDR2 FYEKMQ (reference sequence). This CDR3 spans 14 amino acids. CDR3 sequence: CASSLGTTPQPQHF. CDR3 sequence (DNA): TGTGCCAGCAGTCTCGGGACGACCCCTCAGCCCCAGCATTTT.

The J gene is TRBJ1-2, the V gene TRBV5-1; D not resolved. The CDR3 length is 13 residues. Germline CDR1 and CDR2: SGHRS and YFSETQ. Trimming took off 4 bases at V and 3 bases at J, with 10 bases between the two ends. DNA for the CDR3: TGCGCCAGCAGCCCGGAAGGCGACTATGGCTACACCTTC. Protein: CASSPEGDYGYTF.

In its sample, this clonotype was seen a few times. The chain uses TRBV20-1 and TRBJ1-2; 8 bases align to TRBD1. Looked up from germline, CDR1 is DFQATT and CDR2 is SNEGSKA (reference sequence). Trimming removed 6 bases from V and 3 bases from J; junction bases left unmatched: 6. The CDR3 covers 13 residues. The CDR3 here is CSAVGGQDYGYTF. The CDR3 DNA sequence: TGCAGTGCCGTCGGGGGACAGGACTATGGCTACACCTTC.

At least ten counts were recorded for this clonotype. The V call is TRBV12-3 or TRBV12-4, the J call TRBJ1-6, with 7 bases matching TRBD1. This CDR3 contains 14 residues. J was trimmed by 5 bases and V by 5 bases; bases with no gene match: 3. The CDR3 loop reads CASSTGTDNSPLHF. CDR3 nucleotides: TGTGCCAGCAGTACTGGGACAGATAATTCACCCCTCCACTTT.

The table lists this clonotype with a few counts. The chain links TRBV6-6 to TRBJ1-5; D is possibly TRBD1 (5 bases). Germline V gene data show CDR1 as MNHNY and CDR2 as SVGAGI (reference sequence). V was clipped by 8 bases and J by 9 bases, with 20 bases between them. The CDR3 contains 14 residues. The CDR3 bases are TGTGCCAGCGAGGTCGTGGCGGGGACGAGGCCCCAGCATTTT. It codes for CASEVVAGTRPQHF.

The sample holds many counts of this clonotype. The gene calls are TRBV12-3 or TRBV12-4 and TRBJ1-1; no definite D call. The CDR3 extends over 13 amino acids. Trimming left V 10 bases short and J 1 base short, with 13 bases between. The DNA of the CDR3 is TGTGCCACCAGCCCAACCCCGAACACTGAAGCTTTCTTT. This translates into CATSPTPNTEAFF.

This chain links TRBV20-1 with TRBJ2-5, with D possibly being TRBD2 (5 bases). CDR3 size: 14 residues. V dropped 2 bases and J dropped 5 bases, with 15 bases sitting between them. Germline lookup yields CDR1 DFQATT and CDR2 SNEGSKA (reference sequence). The CDR3 loop reads CSARFRGEWETQYF. Here the CDR3 DNA reads TGCAGTGCTAGATTTCGGGGAGAGTGGGAGACCCAGTACTTC.

The rearrangement links TRBV27 to TRBJ2-5; TRBD2 matches 7 bases. There are 15 residues in the CDR3. The V gene end was trimmed by 6 bases and the J gene end by 3 bases; junction bases not matched to a gene: 10. Germline lookup yields CDR1 MNHEY and CDR2 SMNVEV (reference sequence). In DNA form, the CDR3 reads TGTGCCAGCAGCTCACCGGGGGGAGGAAAAGAGACCCAGTACTTC. Its translation: CASSSPGGGKETQYF.

This chain uses TRBV30 with TRBJ2-5, with D unresolved. V dropped 0 bases and J dropped 7 bases, with 15 bases sitting between them. From germline, CDR1 is GTSNPN and CDR2 SVGIG (reference sequence). There are 14 residues in the CDR3. CDR3 nucleotides: TGTGCCTGGAGTGTATTGGTTCCCGGACGGACCCAGTACTTC. Amino acids: CAWSVLVPGRTQYF.